This T cell receptor (beta chain) emerged from a study of T cells after yellow fever vaccination. Regarding the study as a whole: Clones that expanded after primary vaccination mostly reappeared after the booster (roughly 96% CD4, 88% CD8).

In this sample, this clonotype turned up a few times. What it recognizes is unknown. Each CDR3 protein is one row after TCRdb ran MiXCR on the 5' RACE reads. The sample contains 400,000 to 450,000 distinct CDR3 sequences, approximately 18% of which appear only once. Germline V gene lookup returns CDR1 SEHNR and CDR2 FQNEAQ (reference sequence). CDR3 length: 15 residues. The V end was cut by 1 base, the J end by 0 bases, with 9 bases between. The input for sequencing was PBMCs, taken before the yellow fever booster vaccination. V is TRBV7-9 and J is TRBJ1-2; D gene unclear. This receptor was taken from a man younger than 30 who received the YFV17D yellow fever vaccine. CDR3 in amino acids: CASSLVALTNYGYTF. DNA for the CDR3: TGTGCCAGCAGCTTAGTGGCTCTGACTAACTATGGCTACACCTTC.